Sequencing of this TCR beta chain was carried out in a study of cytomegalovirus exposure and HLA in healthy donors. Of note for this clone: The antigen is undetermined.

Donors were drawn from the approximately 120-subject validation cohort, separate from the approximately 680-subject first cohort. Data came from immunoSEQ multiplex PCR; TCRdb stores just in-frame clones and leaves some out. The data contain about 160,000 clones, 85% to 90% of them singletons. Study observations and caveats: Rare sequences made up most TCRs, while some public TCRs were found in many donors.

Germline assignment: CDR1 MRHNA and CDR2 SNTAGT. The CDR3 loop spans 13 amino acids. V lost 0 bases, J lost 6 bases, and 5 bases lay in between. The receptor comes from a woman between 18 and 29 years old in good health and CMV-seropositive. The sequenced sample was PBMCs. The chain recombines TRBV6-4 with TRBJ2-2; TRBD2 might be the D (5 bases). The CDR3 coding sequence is TGTGCCAGCAGTGACTCACTAGCCGGGGAGCTGTTTTTT. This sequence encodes CASSDSLAGELFF.